This T cell receptor beta chain emerged from a study of T cell responses to AZD1222 COVID-19 vaccine. Broader study findings: Only after the peak T cell response were repertoires sampled. The sample set comprised mostly white British donors with more females, and clonal diversity was possibly underestimated. Among spike-specific TCRs, nearly half reportedly target unmutated variant regions.

The V gene lost 6 bases and the J gene lost 0 bases, with 8 bases spanning the gap. The CDR3 has 14 amino acids. Per the germline V gene, CDR1 is MRHNA and CDR2 is SNTAGT. A remark on this clone: Its antigen is currently unknown.

Measured with immunoSEQ multiplex PCR; TCRdb has only the in-frame clones, and not every one. In the table there are roughly 100,000 clones, 80% to 95% of which are singletons. This material consisted of peripheral blood, taken on day 0 of AZD1222 vaccination. This sequence joins TRBV6-4 and TRBJ2-2; D unclear. This TCR was recovered from an adult in good health. This CDR3 reads CASRPSANTGELFF. CDR3 sequence (DNA): TGTGCCAGCAGACCGTCAGCGAACACCGGGGAGCTGTTTTTT.